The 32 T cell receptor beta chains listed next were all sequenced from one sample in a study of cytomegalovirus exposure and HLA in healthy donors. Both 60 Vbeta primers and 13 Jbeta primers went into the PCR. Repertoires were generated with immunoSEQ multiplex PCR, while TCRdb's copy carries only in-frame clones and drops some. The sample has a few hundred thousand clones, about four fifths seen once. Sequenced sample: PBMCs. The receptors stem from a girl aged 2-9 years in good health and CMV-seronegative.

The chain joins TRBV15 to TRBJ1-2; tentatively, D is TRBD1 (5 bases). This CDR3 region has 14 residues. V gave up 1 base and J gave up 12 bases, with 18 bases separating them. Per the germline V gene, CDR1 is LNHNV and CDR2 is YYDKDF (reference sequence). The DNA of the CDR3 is TGTGCCACCAGCAGAGTTCCGGACATCAGTTCTCACACCTTC. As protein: CATSRVPDISSHTF.

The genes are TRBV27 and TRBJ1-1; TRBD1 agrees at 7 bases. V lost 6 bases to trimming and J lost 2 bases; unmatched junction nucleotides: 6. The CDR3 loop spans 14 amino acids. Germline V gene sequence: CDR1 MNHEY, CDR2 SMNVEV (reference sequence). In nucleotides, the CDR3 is TGTGCCAGCAGGGGGACAGACGCTAACACTGAAGCTTTCTTT. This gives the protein CASRGTDANTEAFF.

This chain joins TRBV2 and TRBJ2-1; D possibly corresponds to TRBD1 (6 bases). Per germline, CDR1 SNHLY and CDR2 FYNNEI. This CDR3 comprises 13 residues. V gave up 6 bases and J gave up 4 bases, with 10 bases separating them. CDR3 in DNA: TGTGCCAGCAGGCTAGGGGGTTACAATGAGCAGTTCTTC. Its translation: CASRLGGYNEQFF. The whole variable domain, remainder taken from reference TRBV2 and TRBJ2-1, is EPEVTQTPSHQVTQMGQEVILRCVPISNHLYFYWYRQILGQKVEFLVSFYNNEISEKSEIFDDQFSVERPDGSNFTLKIRSTKLEDSAMYFCASRLGGYNEQFFGPGTRLTVL.

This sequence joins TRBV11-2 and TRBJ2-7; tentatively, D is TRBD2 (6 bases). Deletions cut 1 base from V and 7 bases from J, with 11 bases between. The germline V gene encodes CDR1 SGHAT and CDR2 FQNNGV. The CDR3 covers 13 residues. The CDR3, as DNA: TGTGCCAGCAGCTTAGCCGCGGGGTGGGAGCAGTACTTC. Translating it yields CASSLAAGWEQYF. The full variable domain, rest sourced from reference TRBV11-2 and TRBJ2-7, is EAGVAQSPRYKIIEKRQSVAFWCNPISGHATLYWYQQILGQGPKLLIQFQNNGVVDDSQLPKDRFSAERLKGVDSTLKIQPAKLEDSAVYLCASSLAAGWEQYFGPGTRLTVT.

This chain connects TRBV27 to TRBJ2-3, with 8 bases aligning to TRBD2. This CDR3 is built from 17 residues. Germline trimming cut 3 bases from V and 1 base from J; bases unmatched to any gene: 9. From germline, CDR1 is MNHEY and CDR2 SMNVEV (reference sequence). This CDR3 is CASSFGGAGFRTDTQYF. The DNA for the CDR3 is TGTGCCAGCAGTTTCGGGGGGGCCGGGTTTCGCACAGATACGCAGTATTTT.

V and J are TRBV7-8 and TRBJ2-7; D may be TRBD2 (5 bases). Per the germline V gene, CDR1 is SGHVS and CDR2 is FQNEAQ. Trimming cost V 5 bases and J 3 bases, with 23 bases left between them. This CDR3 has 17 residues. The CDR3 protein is CASSLETWTATFYEQYF. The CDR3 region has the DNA TGTGCCAGCAGCCTAGAGACATGGACTGCCACCTTCTACGAGCAGTACTTC.

As DNA, the CDR3 is TGTGCCAGTAGTATCTCAGGGTTCAATGAGCAGTTCTTC. This translates into CASSISGFNEQFF. The chain carries TRBV19 and TRBJ2-1, with D maybe TRBD1 (5 bases). Trimming removed 3 bases from V and 6 bases from J, with 9 bases in between. The CDR3 sequence is 13 residues long. The germline V gene has CDR1 LNHDA and CDR2 SQIVND (reference sequence).

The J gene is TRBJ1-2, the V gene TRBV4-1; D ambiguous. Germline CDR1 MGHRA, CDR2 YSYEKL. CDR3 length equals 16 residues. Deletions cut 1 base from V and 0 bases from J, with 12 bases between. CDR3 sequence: CASSQGHRVTNYGYTF. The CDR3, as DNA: TGCGCCAGCAGCCAAGGACATCGAGTCACTAACTATGGCTACACCTTC.

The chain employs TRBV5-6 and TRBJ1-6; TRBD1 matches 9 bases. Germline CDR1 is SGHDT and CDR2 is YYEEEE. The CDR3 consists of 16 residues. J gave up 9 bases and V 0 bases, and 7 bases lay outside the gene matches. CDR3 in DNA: TGTGCCAGCAGCTTGGTTTGGGACAGGGATTCTTCACCCCTCCACTTT. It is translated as CASSLVWDRDSSPLHF.

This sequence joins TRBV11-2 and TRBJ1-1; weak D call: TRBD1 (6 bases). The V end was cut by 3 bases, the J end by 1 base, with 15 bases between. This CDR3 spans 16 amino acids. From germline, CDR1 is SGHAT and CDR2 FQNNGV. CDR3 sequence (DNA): TGTGCCAGCAGCTTCGGACAGTTGGGGTGGAACACTGAAGCTTTCTTT. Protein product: CASSFGQLGWNTEAFF.

The CDR3 reads CASSPSGRAAEQYF. For the CDR3, the DNA is TGTGCCAGCAGCCCCAGCGGGAGGGCCGCCGAGCAGTACTTC. V usage is TRBV7-3 and J usage is TRBJ2-7; TRBD2 agrees at 10 bases. The CDR3 sequence is 14 residues long. In germline, CDR1 is SGHTA, CDR2 FQGTGA. The J segment lost 6 bases and the V segment lost 5 bases, leaving 7 bases of the junction unmatched.

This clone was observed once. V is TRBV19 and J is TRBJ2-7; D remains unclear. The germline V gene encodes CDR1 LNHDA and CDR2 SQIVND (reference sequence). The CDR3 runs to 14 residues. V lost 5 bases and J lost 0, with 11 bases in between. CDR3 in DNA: TGTGCCAGTAGTCCGCAGGTTAGCTCCTACGAGCAGTACTTC. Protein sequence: CASSPQVSSYEQYF.

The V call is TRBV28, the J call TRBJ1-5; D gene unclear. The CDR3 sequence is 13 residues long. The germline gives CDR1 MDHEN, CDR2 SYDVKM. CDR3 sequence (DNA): TGTGCTACCGGACTGTATAGCAATCAGCCCCAGCATTTT. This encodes CATGLYSNQPQHF.

The CDR3 DNA is TGTGCCAGCAGTGGGCAGATTAACAGGGACACCGGGGAGCTGTTTTTT. It specifies CASSGQINRDTGELFF. The chain couples TRBV2 to TRBJ2-2, with D maybe TRBD1 (6 bases). With 4 bases removed from V and 3 bases from J, the gap between germline ends came to 15 bases. CDR3 length: 16 residues. Germline V gene sequence: CDR1 SNHLY, CDR2 FYNNEI.

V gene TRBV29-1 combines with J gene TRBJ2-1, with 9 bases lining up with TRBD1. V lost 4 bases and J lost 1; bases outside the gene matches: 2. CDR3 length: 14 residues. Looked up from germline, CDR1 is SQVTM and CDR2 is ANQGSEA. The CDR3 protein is CSVAGTGSYNEQFF. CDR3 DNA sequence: TGCAGCGTTGCCGGGACAGGGTCCTACAATGAGCAGTTCTTC.

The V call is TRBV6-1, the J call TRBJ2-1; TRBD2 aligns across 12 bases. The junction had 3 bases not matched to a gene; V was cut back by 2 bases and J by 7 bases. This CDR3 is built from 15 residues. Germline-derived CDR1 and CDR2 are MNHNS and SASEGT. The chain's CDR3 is CASSETSGRRNEQFF. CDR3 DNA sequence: TGTGCCAGCAGTGAAACTAGCGGGAGGCGAAATGAGCAGTTCTTC.

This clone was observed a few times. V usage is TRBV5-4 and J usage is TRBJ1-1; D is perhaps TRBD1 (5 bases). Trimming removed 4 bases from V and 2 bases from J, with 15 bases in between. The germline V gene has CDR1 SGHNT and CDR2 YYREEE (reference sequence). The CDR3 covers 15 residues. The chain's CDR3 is CASSPSAGRNTEAFF. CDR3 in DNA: TGTGCCAGCAGCCCCTCGGCGGGGCGAAACACTGAAGCTTTCTTT.

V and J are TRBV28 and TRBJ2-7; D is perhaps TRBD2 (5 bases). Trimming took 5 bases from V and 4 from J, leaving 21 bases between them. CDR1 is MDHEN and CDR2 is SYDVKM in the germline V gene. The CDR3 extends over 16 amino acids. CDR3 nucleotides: TGTGCCAGCAGTCTGAGAAGGGCCGCGGGTAGGTACGAGCAGTACTTC. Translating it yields CASSLRRAAGRYEQYF.

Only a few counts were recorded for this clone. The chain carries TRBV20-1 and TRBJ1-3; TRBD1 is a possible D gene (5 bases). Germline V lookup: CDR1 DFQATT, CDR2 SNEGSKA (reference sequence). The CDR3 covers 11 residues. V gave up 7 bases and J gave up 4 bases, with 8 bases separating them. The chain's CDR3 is CSVRVGNTIYF. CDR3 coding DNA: TGCAGTGTCAGGGTGGGAAACACCATATATTTT.

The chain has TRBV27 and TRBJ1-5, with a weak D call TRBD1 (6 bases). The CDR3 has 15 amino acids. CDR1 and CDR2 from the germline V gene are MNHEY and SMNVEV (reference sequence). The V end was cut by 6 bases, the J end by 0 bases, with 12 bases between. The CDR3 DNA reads TGTGCCAGCAGGGACAGAACCTATAGCAATCAGCCCCAGCATTTT. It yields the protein CASRDRTYSNQPQHF.

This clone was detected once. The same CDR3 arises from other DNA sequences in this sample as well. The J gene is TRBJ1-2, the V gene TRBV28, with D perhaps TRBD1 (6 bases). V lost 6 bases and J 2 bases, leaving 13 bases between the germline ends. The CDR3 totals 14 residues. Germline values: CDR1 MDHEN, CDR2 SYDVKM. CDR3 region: CASSSGQGNYGYTF. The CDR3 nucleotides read TGTGCCAGCAGCTCCGGGCAGGGGAACTATGGCTACACCTTC.

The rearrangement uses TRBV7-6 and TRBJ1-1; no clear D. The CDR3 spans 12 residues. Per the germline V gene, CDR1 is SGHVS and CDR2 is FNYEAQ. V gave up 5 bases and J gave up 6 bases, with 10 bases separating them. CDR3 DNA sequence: TGTGCCAGCAGCCCGCCTCGGGCTGAAGCTTTCTTT. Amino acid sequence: CASSPPRAEAFF.

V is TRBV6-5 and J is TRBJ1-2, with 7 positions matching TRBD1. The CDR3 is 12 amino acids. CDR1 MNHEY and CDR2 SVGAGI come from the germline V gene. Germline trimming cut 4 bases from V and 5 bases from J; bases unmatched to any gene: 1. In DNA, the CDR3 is TGTGCCAGCAGTTCGACAGGGTATGGCTACACCTTC. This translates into CASSSTGYGYTF.

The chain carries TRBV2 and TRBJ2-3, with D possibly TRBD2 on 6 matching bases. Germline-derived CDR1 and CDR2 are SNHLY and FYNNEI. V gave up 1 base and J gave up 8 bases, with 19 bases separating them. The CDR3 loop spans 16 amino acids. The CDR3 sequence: CASSEVGGPGIGTQYF. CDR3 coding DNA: TGTGCCAGCAGTGAAGTGGGAGGACCCGGAATAGGTACGCAGTATTTT.

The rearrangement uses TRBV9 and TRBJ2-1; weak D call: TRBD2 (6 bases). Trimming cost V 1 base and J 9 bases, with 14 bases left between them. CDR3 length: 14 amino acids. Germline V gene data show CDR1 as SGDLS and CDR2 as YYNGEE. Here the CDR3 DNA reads TGTGCCAGCAGCGTACTAGAGTTCGGGGGTGAGCAGTTCTTC. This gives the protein CASSVLEFGGEQFF.

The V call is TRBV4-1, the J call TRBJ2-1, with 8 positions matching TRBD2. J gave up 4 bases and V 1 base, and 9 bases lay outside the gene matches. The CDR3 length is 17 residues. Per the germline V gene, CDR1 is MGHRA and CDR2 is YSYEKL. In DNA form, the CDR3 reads TGCGCCAGCAGCCAAGGACGGGGAGCGGGGGTATACAATGAGCAGTTCTTC. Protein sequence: CASSQGRGAGVYNEQFF.

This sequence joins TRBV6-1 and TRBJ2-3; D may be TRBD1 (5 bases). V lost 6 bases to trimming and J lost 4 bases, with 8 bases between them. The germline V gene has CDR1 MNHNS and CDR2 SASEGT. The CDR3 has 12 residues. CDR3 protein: CASRPGSDTQYF. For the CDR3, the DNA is TGTGCCAGCAGGCCAGGGTCAGATACGCAGTATTTT.

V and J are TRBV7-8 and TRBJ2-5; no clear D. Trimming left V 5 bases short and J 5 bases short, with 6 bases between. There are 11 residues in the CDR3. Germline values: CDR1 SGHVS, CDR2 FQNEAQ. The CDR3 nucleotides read TGTGCCAGCAGCCCCCAGGAGACCCAGTACTTC. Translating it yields CASSPQETQYF. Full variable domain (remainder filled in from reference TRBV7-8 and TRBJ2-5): GAGVSQSPRYKVAKRGQDVALRCDPISGHVSLFWYQQALGQGPEFLTYFQNEAQLDKSGLPSDRFFAERPEGSVSTLKIQRTQQEDSAVYLCASSPQETQYFGPGTRLLVL.

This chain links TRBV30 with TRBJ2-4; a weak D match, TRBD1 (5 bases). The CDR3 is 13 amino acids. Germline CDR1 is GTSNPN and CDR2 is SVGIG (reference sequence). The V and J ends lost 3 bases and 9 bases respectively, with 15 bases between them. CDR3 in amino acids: CAWSPLFQGIQYF. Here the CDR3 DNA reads TGTGCCTGGAGCCCCCTTTTTCAGGGCATTCAGTACTTC.

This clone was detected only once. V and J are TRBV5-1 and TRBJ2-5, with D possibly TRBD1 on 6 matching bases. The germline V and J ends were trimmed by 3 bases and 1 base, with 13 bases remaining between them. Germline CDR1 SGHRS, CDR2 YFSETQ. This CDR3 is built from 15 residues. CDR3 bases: TGCGCCAGCAGCTATGGGACGGACAGCCAAGAGACCCAGTACTTC. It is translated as CASSYGTDSQETQYF.

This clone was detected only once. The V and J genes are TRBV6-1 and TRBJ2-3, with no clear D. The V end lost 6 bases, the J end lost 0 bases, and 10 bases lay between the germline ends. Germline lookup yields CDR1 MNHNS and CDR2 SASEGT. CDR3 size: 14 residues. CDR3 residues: CASSATASTDTQYF. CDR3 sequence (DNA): TGTGCCAGCAGCGCAACAGCAAGCACAGATACGCAGTATTTT.

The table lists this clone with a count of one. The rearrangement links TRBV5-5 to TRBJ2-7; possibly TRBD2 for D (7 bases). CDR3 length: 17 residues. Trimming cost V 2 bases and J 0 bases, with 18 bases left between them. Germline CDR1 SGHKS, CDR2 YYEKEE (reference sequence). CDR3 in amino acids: CASSFPGRRGPSYEQYF. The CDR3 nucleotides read TGTGCCAGCAGCTTCCCTGGGAGGCGGGGGCCCTCCTACGAGCAGTACTTC.